The TCR beta chain under discussion was sequenced for a study of blood T cell repertoires in COVID-19. CDR3 size: 14 residues. CDR1 is SEHNR, CDR2 FQNEAQ, per germline (reference sequence). The V and J ends lost 4 bases and 4 bases, in that order; junction bases with no gene match: 6. The data were produced by immunoSEQ multiplex PCR, yet TCRdb's version contains in-frame clones alone and is incomplete. Of about 190,000 clones in the sample, roughly 86% were seen once. The receptor was derived from a woman aged 35 to 49 in a cohort exposed to, infected with or recovered from COVID-19 (not recorded which). The chain couples TRBV7-9 to TRBJ1-1; 7 nucleotides align to TRBD1. The material sequenced was PBMCs or T cells enriched from blood (not recorded which). The CDR3 DNA follows: TGTGCCAGCAGCTCTCTGGGACAGAGCACTGAAGCTTTCTTT. Translation: CASSSLGQSTEAFF.